A single sample gave rise to the 9 T cell receptor beta chains below, sequenced in a study of blood T cell repertoires in COVID-19. This table comes from immunoSEQ multiplex PCR, and its TCRdb copy is limited to in-frame clones, with some not included. The sample has about 390,000 clones, around 87% seen once. Sequenced sample: peripheral blood. Receptors originate from a woman in her fifties or sixties with COVID-19, enrolled during active disease.

The V gene is TRBV21-1, the J gene TRBJ1-6; the table gives TRBD1 as D, unverified against the DNA. TRBV21-1 constitutes a pseudogene. The CDR3 runs to 17 residues. CDR3 residues: CASSTRTGEIINSPLHF. CDR3 coding DNA: TGTGCCAGCAGCACCAGGACAGGGGAAATCATAAATTCACCCCTCCACTTT.

This chain uses TRBV7-2 with TRBJ2-7; perhaps TRBD2 as D (6 bases). The germline V gene encodes CDR1 SGHTA and CDR2 FQGNSA. V was trimmed by 5 bases and J by 4 bases, leaving 15 bases between them. The CDR3 length is 14 residues. This chain's CDR3 is CASSPPGGVYEQYF. Written as DNA, the CDR3 is TGTGCCAGCAGCCCCCCGGGCGGGGTGTACGAGCAGTACTTC.

The V and J genes are TRBV5-1 and TRBJ1-1, with D possibly TRBD1 on 6 matching bases. The CDR3 has 15 amino acids. The germline CDR1 and CDR2 sequences are SGHRS and YFSETQ. Between the trimmed V and J ends, which lost 5 bases and 0 bases, there was a span of 14 bases. The CDR3, as DNA: TGCGCCAGCAGGAGACAGGCTACTCTGAACACTGAAGCTTTCTTT. Its protein product is CASRRQATLNTEAFF. Supplemented by reference TRBV5-1 and TRBJ1-1, the full variable domain reads KAGVTQTPRYLIKTRGQQVTLSCSPISGHRSVSWYQQTPGQGLQFLFEYFSETQRNKGNFPGRFSGRQFSNSRSEMNVSTLELGDSALYLCASRRQATLNTEAFFGQGTRLTVV.

This chain uses TRBV30 with TRBJ1-5; tentative D call: TRBD1 (5 bases). The germline V and J ends were trimmed by 2 bases and 5 bases, with 13 bases remaining between them. The CDR3 has 14 amino acids. Germline V gene lookup returns CDR1 GTSNPN and CDR2 SVGIG (reference sequence). Here the CDR3 reads CAWSTLGADQPQHF. CDR3 nucleotides: TGTGCCTGGAGTACTCTAGGGGCGGATCAGCCCCAGCATTTT.

The chain joins TRBV6-2 or TRBV6-3 to TRBJ2-7; 8 nucleotides agree with TRBD2. CDR3 length equals 13 residues. V lost 6 bases and J lost 2; bases outside the gene matches: 3. CDR1 is MNHEY and CDR2 is SVGEGT in the germline V gene. The CDR3 here is CASSRGGTYEQYF. CDR3 DNA: TGTGCCAGCAGCCGGGGGGGAACCTACGAGCAGTACTTC.

The rearrangement links TRBV12-3 or TRBV12-4 to TRBJ2-7; D ambiguous. CDR3 length: 12 residues. Trimming removed 3 bases from V and 3 bases from J, with 6 bases in between. CDR3 residues: CASSFNSYEQYF. The CDR3 nucleotides read TGTGCCAGCAGTTTTAACAGCTACGAGCAGTACTTC.

The V and J genes are TRBV7-6 and TRBJ1-6, with 10 bases lining up with TRBD1. This CDR3 has 16 amino acids. Germline lookup yields CDR1 SGHVS and CDR2 FNYEAQ. With V trimmed by 4 bases and J by 2 bases, 2 bases remained unmatched. The CDR3 sequence: CASSSTGGAYNSPLHF. The CDR3, as DNA: TGTGCCAGCAGCTCGACAGGGGGCGCCTATAATTCACCCCTCCACTTT.

As for this clone: The same CDR3 also results from other DNA sequences found in this sample. V is TRBV5-1 and J is TRBJ2-7; D remains ambiguous. The germline CDR1 and CDR2 sequences are SGHRS and YFSETQ. The CDR3 sequence is 14 residues long. Trimming shortened V by 0 bases and J by 0 bases, and 7 bases separated the two germline ends. CDR3 in amino acids: CASSLDLSSYEQYF. CDR3 in DNA: TGCGCCAGCAGCTTGGACCTAAGCTCCTACGAGCAGTACTTC.

This clone was found a few times. CDR3 amino acids: CASSWGQNTEAFF. The CDR3 nucleotides read TGTGCCAGCAGCTGGGGACAGAACACTGAAGCTTTCTTT. The chain links TRBV7-9 to TRBJ1-1; D may be TRBD1 (6 bases). CDR3 length: 13 amino acids. CDR1 and CDR2 (germline): SEHNR, FQNEAQ (reference sequence). The V end was cut by 4 bases, the J end by 1 base, with 7 bases between.